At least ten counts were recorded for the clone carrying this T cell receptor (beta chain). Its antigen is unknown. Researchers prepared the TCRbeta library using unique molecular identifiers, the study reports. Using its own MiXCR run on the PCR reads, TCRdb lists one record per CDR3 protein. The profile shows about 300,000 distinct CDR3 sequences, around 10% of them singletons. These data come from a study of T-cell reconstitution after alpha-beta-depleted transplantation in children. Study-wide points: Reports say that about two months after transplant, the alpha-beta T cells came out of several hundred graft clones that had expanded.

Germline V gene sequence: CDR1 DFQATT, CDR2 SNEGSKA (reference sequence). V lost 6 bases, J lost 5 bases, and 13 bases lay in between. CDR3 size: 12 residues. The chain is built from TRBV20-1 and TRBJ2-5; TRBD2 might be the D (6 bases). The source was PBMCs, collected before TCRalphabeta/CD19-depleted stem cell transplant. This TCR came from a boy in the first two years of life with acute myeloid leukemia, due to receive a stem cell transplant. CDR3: CSADGRGETQYF. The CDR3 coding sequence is TGCAGTGCCGATGGGCGGGGTGAGACCCAGTACTTC.